The present T cell receptor (beta chain) was sequenced within a study of shared clonotypes between healthy human individuals. Only in-frame clones appear in the TCRdb table, and some are missing; sequencing was by immunoSEQ multiplex PCR. The table includes some 2,100,000 clones, under 97% detected once. Every donor was a Caucasian adult from Nashville, Tennessee. The CDR3 totals 11 residues. Germline CDR1 DFQATT, CDR2 SNEGSKA (reference sequence). Trimming took 5 bases from V and 5 from J, leaving 8 bases between them. This clonotype was sampled from a man younger than 35 in good health. Sample: naive CD4+ T cells sorted from blood. As to subset: CD45RA+ positively selected. The rearrangement links TRBV20-1 to TRBJ2-3; D gene ambiguous. The CDR3 loop is CSAGRVDTQYF. The CDR3 bases are TGCAGTGCTGGACGGGTAGATACGCAGTATTTT.